Each of the 14 T cell receptor beta chains below was sequenced from the same sample in a study of T cells after posttransplantation cyclophosphamide. Generated by immunoSEQ multiplex PCR, the TCRdb table keeps only in-frame clones and is missing some. The table lists 9,000 to 9,500 clones, just over 95% of them singletons. Sequencing used naive CD8+ T cells sorted from PBMCs. The receptor set was obtained from a man over 45 in good health, CMV-negative, and a related stem cell transplant donor.

V gene TRBV7-9 combines with J gene TRBJ1-4, with 7 bases aligning to TRBD1. The V and J ends lost 4 bases and 8 bases, in that order; junction bases with no gene match: 7. The CDR3 loop spans 14 amino acids. The germline gives CDR1 SEHNR, CDR2 FQNEAQ (reference sequence). The CDR3 DNA reads TGTGCCAGCAGCTCGGGACAGCTAGAGGAAAAACTGTTTTTT. Encoded protein: CASSSGQLEEKLFF.

This clone is a singleton in its sample. The chain recombines TRBV7-2 with TRBJ1-3; 9 positions match TRBD1. Looked up from germline, CDR1 is SGHTA and CDR2 is FQGNSA. Trimming took 4 bases from V and 3 from J; bases not matched to a gene: 4. The CDR3 runs 15 residues. CDR3 nucleotides: TGTGCCAGCAGCTCAACAGGGGGCGTTGGAAACACCATATATTTT. Its protein product is CASSSTGGVGNTIYF.

The J gene is TRBJ2-7, the V gene TRBV27; D uncertain. In germline, CDR1 is MNHEY, CDR2 SMNVEV (reference sequence). The V and J ends lost 6 bases and 3 bases respectively, with 12 bases between them. The CDR3 loop spans 13 amino acids. This CDR3 is CASSLNTDYEQYF. As DNA, the CDR3 is TGTGCCAGCAGCCTCAACACAGACTACGAGCAGTACTTC.

This chain links TRBV19 with TRBJ2-1; a possible D gene is TRBD2 (6 bases). Trimming took 1 base from V and 3 from J, leaving 10 bases between them. The CDR3 has 15 residues. CDR1 is LNHDA and CDR2 is SQIVND in the germline V gene (reference sequence). The CDR3 sequence: CASSIVTGVYNEQFF. The CDR3, as DNA: TGTGCCAGTAGTATAGTAACGGGGGTCTACAATGAGCAGTTCTTC.

This chain joins TRBV14 and TRBJ2-7; 8 bases line up with TRBD2. The CDR3 has 14 residues. The V segment lost 1 base and the J segment 2 bases; nucleotides outside the gene matches: 1. The germline V gene encodes CDR1 SGHDN and CDR2 FVKESK. The CDR3 DNA reads TGTGCCAGCAGCCAAGTCGGGAGGGCCTACGAGCAGTACTTC. Translation gives CASSQVGRAYEQYF.

In nucleotides, the CDR3 is TGTGCCAGTAGTATACGCGAACTAGCGGGAGGGGCGCAGTACTTC. Protein: CASSIRELAGGAQYF. J is TRBJ2-7 and V is TRBV19; 13 nucleotides match TRBD2. The CDR3 consists of 15 residues. The ends lost 2 bases at V and 9 bases at J; junction bases unmatched: 7. CDR1 is LNHDA, CDR2 SQIVND, per germline (reference sequence).

CDR3 region: CASGQGKYGYTF. The CDR3 DNA is TGTGCCAGCGGACAGGGAAAGTATGGCTACACCTTC. The chain has TRBV9 and TRBJ1-2; 8 nucleotides match TRBD1. J lost 5 bases, V lost 7 bases, and 4 bases had no gene match. From germline, CDR1 is SGDLS and CDR2 YYNGEE. The CDR3 length is 12 residues. The entire variable domain, with the rest obtained from reference TRBV9 and TRBJ1-2, is as follows: DSGVTQTPKHLITATGQRVTLRCSPRSGDLSVYWYQQSLDQGLQFLIQYYNGEERAKGNILERFSAQQFPDLHSELNLSSLELGDSALYFCASGQGKYGYTFGSGTRLTVV.

This chain joins TRBV2 and TRBJ2-7, with 9 bases aligning to TRBD1. The CDR3 consists of 16 residues. Germline trimming cut 6 bases from V and 3 bases from J; bases unmatched to any gene: 12. CDR1 and CDR2 (germline): SNHLY, FYNNEI. The CDR3 coding sequence is TGTGCCAGCAGGACTCTTAAGCCGACAGGGGGCTACGAGCAGTACTTC. Translation: CASRTLKPTGGYEQYF.

The chain combines TRBV9 with TRBJ2-7; perhaps TRBD2 as D (6 bases). Germline assignment: CDR1 SGDLS and CDR2 YYNGEE. This CDR3 is 15 amino acids long. V was pared by 0 bases and J by 6 bases, with 16 bases between. For the CDR3, the DNA is TGTGCCAGCAGCGTAGGAGGAGGGCTCCCCGGCGAGCAGTACTTC. As protein: CASSVGGGLPGEQYF.

This chain uses TRBV7-9 with TRBJ1-1; D uncertain. Germline assignment: CDR1 SEHNR and CDR2 FQNEAQ (reference sequence). This CDR3 contains 12 residues. The ends were cut back, 1 base at V and 5 bases at J, with 5 bases in the middle. The CDR3 sequence: CASSLGETEAFF. The CDR3 DNA is TGTGCCAGCAGCTTAGGGGAGACTGAAGCTTTCTTT.

The chain uses TRBV13 and TRBJ1-2; TRBD1 is a possible D gene (5 bases). Trimming removed 5 bases at V and 8 bases at J, with 18 bases between. From germline, CDR1 is PRHDT and CDR2 FYEKMQ (reference sequence). The CDR3 covers 14 residues. The CDR3 sequence is CASSKGLDNRGYTF. The DNA of the CDR3 is TGTGCCAGCAGCAAAGGGCTGGACAACCGCGGCTACACCTTC.

This clone occurred once. The chain couples TRBV7-2 to TRBJ2-1, with D possibly matching TRBD1 (5 bases). Germline CDR1 reads SGHTA; CDR2 reads FQGNSA. There are 15 residues in the CDR3. Trimming removed 4 bases from V and 7 bases from J, with 17 bases in between. The CDR3 region has the DNA TGTGCCAGCAGCTCCAGACAGAGCATCATTAATGAGCAGTTCTTC. Its translation is CASSSRQSIINEQFF.

The chain uses TRBV9 and TRBJ2-5; D perhaps matches TRBD1 (5 bases). The CDR3 length is 14 residues. The V gene lost 3 bases and the J gene lost 0 bases, with 9 bases spanning the gap. Germline loops: CDR1 SGDLS, CDR2 YYNGEE. The CDR3 DNA sequence: TGTGCCAGCAGCGCACAGGAGTACCAAGAGACCCAGTACTTC. It encodes CASSAQEYQETQYF.

This clone was counted a single time. This sequence joins TRBV6-1 and TRBJ2-3; 7 bases map to TRBD1. After removal of 4 bases from V and 0 bases from J, the junction contained 7 bases not matched to a gene. Germline-derived CDR1 and CDR2 are MNHNS and SASEGT. This CDR3 region has 16 residues. The CDR3 sequence: CASSGWTGPSTDTQYF. The DNA of the CDR3 is TGTGCCAGCAGTGGATGGACAGGCCCTAGCACAGATACGCAGTATTTT.